These 15 T cell receptor beta chains share one sample of origin, sequenced in a study of T-cell memory formation after mild COVID-19. TCRdb redid the calling of the 5' RACE reads with MiXCR, one entry per CDR3 protein. The sample carries approximately 340,000 distinct CDR3 sequences, under 15% recorded once. Sample: PBMCs or a T cell subset sorted from them (not recorded which). Every receptor here comes from a man between 18 and 29 years old who had mild COVID-19 (a few samples of this study predate the infection). Cell type and time point are not known.

This clonotype was counted only a few times. This sequence joins TRBV12-3 or TRBV12-4 and TRBJ2-2; TRBD1 matches 7 bases. CDR3 length equals 14 residues. Trimming removed 6 bases from V and 7 bases from J; junction bases left unmatched: 8. The CDR3 is CASRTQGSGGELFF. The CDR3 DNA reads TGTGCCAGCAGAACACAGGGGTCCGGCGGGGAGCTGTTTTTT.

The gene calls are TRBV12-3 or TRBV12-4 and TRBJ2-7; 8 bases match TRBD1. J was trimmed by 3 bases and V by 6 bases; bases with no gene match: 16. The CDR3 loop spans 17 amino acids. The CDR3 sequence is CASSPGTGGGFFYEQYF. In nucleotides, the CDR3 is TGTGCCAGCAGCCCCGGGACAGGCGGCGGATTCTTCTACGAGCAGTACTTC.

The chain has TRBV6-5 and TRBJ2-5, with D possibly matching TRBD2 (7 bases). V lost 5 bases and J 2 bases, leaving 18 bases between the germline ends. This CDR3 contains 16 residues. CDR1 is MNHEY, CDR2 SVGAGI, per germline. CDR3 nucleotide sequence: TGTGCCAGCAGTAACACAGGGAGGGGAGGGCAAGAGACCCAGTACTTC. Its protein product is CASSNTGRGGQETQYF.

This chain connects TRBV6-5 to TRBJ1-2; 10 bases fit TRBD1. Germline trimming cut 7 bases from V and 10 bases from J; bases unmatched to any gene: 9. The length of the CDR3 is 13 residues. The germline V gene has CDR1 MNHEY and CDR2 SVGAGI. CDR3 sequence (DNA): TGTGCCAGCACCCCCCCCGGGACAGGGGACTACACCTTC. The encoded protein is CASTPPGTGDYTF.

This clonotype has only a few counts. This chain connects TRBV5-1 to TRBJ2-2; 8 bases agree with TRBD2. The CDR3 consists of 15 residues. The ends lost 2 bases at V and 6 bases at J; junction bases unmatched: 6. CDR1 and CDR2 (germline): SGHRS, YFSETQ. The CDR3 DNA is TGCGCCAGCAGCTTCTCAGCGGGGGCGGCCGGGGAGCTGTTTTTT. This translates into CASSFSAGAAGELFF.

This rearrangement joins TRBV6-1 to TRBJ1-1; maybe TRBD1 (5 bases). This CDR3 region has 16 residues. Trimming removed 0 bases at V and 10 bases at J, with 21 bases between. Germline V gives CDR1 MNHNS, CDR2 SASEGT. CDR3 coding DNA: TGTGCCAGCAGTGAAGCCATTTTGGACATGGTTTTAGGAGCTTTCTTT. Translation: CASSEAILDMVLGAFF.

The rearrangement joins TRBV11-2 to TRBJ2-3, with D unresolved. The CDR3 runs 14 residues. Germline CDR1 and CDR2: SGHAT and FQNNGV. V shed 1 base and J shed 4 bases, with 9 bases lying between them. This chain's CDR3 is CASSLVRSPDTQYF. In nucleotides, the CDR3 is TGTGCCAGCAGCTTAGTGCGTTCGCCAGATACGCAGTATTTT.

This clonotype was detected a few times. The V gene is TRBV20-1, the J gene TRBJ1-2; TRBD1 might be the D (6 bases). The CDR3 has 13 residues. CDR1 and CDR2 from the germline V gene are DFQATT and SNEGSKA (reference sequence). V shed 6 bases and J shed 8 bases, with 19 bases lying between them. The CDR3 region has the DNA TGCAGTGCACGGAACAGGGTGATGTACGGCTACACCTTC. This sequence encodes CSARNRVMYGYTF.

This clonotype was recorded many times. The CDR3 nucleotides are TGCGCCAGCAGCACTACGGGGGAGGGGCTGAACATTCAGTACTTC. It specifies CASSTTGEGLNIQYF. The chain is built from TRBV5-1 and TRBJ2-4; 7 bases match TRBD2. The CDR3 totals 15 residues. J lost 7 bases, V lost 4 bases, and 11 bases had no gene match. Germline V lookup: CDR1 SGHRS, CDR2 YFSETQ.

The chain has TRBV12-3 or TRBV12-4 and TRBJ1-1; D is ambiguous. V was trimmed by 6 bases and J by 5 bases, leaving 10 bases between them. The CDR3 length is 12 residues. The CDR3 here is CASSQSKTEAFF. The CDR3 coding sequence is TGTGCCAGCAGCCAATCCAAAACTGAAGCTTTCTTT.

This clonotype turned up a few times. The J gene is TRBJ2-1, the V gene TRBV5-1; 10 bases are shared with TRBD2. The germline V gene has CDR1 SGHRS and CDR2 YFSETQ. The CDR3 is made up of 15 amino acids. Germline trimming cut 4 bases from V and 4 bases from J; bases unmatched to any gene: 5. CDR3 DNA: TGCGCCAGCAGCCAGAGCGGGGGGGATTACAATGAGCAGTTCTTC. Its protein is CASSQSGGDYNEQFF.

This clonotype was counted between two and nine times. The rearrangement links TRBV19 to TRBJ1-5; unclear D gene. With 5 bases removed from V and 0 bases from J, the gap between germline ends came to 11 bases. Germline V gives CDR1 LNHDA, CDR2 SQIVND (reference sequence). The CDR3 is 15 residues long. The CDR3 protein is CASSEFTDSNQPQHF. DNA for the CDR3: TGTGCCAGTAGTGAATTCACCGATAGCAATCAGCCCCAGCATTTT.

This clonotype was counted between two and nine times. This chain joins TRBV7-9 and TRBJ2-3, with D unresolved. This CDR3 contains 12 residues. CDR1 is SEHNR and CDR2 is FQNEAQ in the germline V gene (reference sequence). V was shortened by 4 bases and J by 6 bases, with 8 bases between the two germline ends. The CDR3 sequence: CASSSPLDTQYF. CDR3 in DNA: TGTGCCAGCAGCTCGCCGTTGGATACGCAGTATTTT.

This sequence joins TRBV7-6 and TRBJ2-7; the match to TRBD1 covers 7 bases. From germline, CDR1 is SGHVS and CDR2 FNYEAQ. The CDR3 totals 15 residues. V shed 1 base, J shed 2 bases, and the junction held 5 bases outside the gene matches. The CDR3 DNA reads TGTGCCAGCAGCTTAGGCGGCAGGGGGACCTACGAGCAGTACTTC. This translates into CASSLGGRGTYEQYF.

There are a few counts of this clonotype. V gene TRBV12-3 or TRBV12-4 combines with J gene TRBJ1-2; TRBD1 might be the D (5 bases). Trimming shortened V by 8 bases and J by 4 bases, and 14 bases separated the two germline ends. The CDR3 totals 13 residues. CDR3 DNA sequence: TGTGCCAGCCCAGGCCAGGGAGGCTATGGCTACACCTTC. Amino acid sequence: CASPGQGGYGYTF.